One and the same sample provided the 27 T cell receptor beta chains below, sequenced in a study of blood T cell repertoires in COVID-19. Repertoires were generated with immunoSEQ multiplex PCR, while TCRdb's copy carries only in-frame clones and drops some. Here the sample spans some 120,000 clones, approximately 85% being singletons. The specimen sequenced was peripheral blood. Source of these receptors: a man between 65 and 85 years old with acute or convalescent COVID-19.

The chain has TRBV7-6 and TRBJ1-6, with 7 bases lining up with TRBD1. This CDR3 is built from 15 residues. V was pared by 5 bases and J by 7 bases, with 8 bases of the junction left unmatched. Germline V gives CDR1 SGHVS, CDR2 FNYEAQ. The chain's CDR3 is CASSLGTALNSPLHF. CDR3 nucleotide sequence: TGTGCCAGCAGCCTCGGGACAGCTTTAAATTCACCCCTCCACTTT.

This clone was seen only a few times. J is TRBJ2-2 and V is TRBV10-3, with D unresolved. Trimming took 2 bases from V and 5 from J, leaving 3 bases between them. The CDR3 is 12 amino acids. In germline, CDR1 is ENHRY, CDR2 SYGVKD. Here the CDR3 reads CAISEVTGELFF. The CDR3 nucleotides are TGTGCCATCAGTGAGGTAACCGGGGAGCTGTTTTTT.

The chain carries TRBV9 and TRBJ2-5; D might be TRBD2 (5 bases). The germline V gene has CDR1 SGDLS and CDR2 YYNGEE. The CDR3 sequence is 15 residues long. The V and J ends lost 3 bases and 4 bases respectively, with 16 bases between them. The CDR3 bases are TGTGCCAGCAGCGCGGCGGGCGGTAGGGTAGAGACCCAGTACTTC. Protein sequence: CASSAAGGRVETQYF.

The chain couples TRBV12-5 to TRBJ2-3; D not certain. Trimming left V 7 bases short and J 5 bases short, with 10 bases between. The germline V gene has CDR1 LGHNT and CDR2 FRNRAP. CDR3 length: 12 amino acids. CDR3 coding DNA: TGTGCTAGTGCCCTGACGGGAGATACGCAGTATTTT. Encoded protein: CASALTGDTQYF.

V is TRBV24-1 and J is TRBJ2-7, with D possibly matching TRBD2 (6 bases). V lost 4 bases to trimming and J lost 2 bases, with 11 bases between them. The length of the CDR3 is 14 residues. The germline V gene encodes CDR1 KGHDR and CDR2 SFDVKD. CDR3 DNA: TGTGCCACCAGTGACCCGGGACTCCCCTACGAGCAGTACTTC. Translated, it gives CATSDPGLPYEQYF.

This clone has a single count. The CDR3 protein is CASRLQGSPYGYTF. The CDR3 DNA sequence: TGTGCCAGCAGGCTACAGGGTAGCCCCTATGGCTACACCTTC. The chain couples TRBV5-4 to TRBJ1-2; D possibly corresponds to TRBD1 (6 bases). Looked up from germline, CDR1 is SGHNT and CDR2 is YYREEE (reference sequence). V lost 5 bases to trimming and J lost 4 bases, with 15 bases between them. The CDR3 has 14 amino acids.

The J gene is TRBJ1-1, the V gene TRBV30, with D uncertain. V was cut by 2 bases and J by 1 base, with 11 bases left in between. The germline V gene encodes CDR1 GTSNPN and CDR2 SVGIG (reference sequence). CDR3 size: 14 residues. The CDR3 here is CAWSPVTRNTEAFF. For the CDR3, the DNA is TGTGCCTGGAGTCCCGTAACACGGAACACTGAAGCTTTCTTT.

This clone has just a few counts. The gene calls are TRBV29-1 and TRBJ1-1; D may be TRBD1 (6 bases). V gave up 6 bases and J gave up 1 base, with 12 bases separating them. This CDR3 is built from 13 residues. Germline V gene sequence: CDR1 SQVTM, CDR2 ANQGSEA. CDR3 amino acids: CSVAGQPNTEAFF. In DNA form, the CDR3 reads TGCAGCGTGGCCGGACAGCCGAACACTGAAGCTTTCTTT. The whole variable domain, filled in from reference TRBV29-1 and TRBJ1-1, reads SAVISQKPSRDICQRGTSLTIQCQVDSQVTMMFWYRQQPGQSLTLIATANQGSEATYESGFVIDKFPISRPNLTFSTLTVSNMSPEDSSIYLCSVAGQPNTEAFFGQGTRLTVV.

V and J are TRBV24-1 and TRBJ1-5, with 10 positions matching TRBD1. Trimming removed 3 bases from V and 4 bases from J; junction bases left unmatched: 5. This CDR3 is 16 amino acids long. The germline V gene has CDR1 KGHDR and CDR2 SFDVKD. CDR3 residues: CATSDPRTGGNQPQHF. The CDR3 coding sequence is TGTGCCACCAGTGATCCCCGGACAGGGGGAAATCAGCCCCAGCATTTT.

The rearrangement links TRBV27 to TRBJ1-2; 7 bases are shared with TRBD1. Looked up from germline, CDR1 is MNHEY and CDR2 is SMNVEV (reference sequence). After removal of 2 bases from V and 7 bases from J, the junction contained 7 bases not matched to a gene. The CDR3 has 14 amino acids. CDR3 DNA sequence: TGTGCCAGCAGTTTAAGACGACAGGGTGGTGGCTACACCTTC. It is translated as CASSLRRQGGGYTF.

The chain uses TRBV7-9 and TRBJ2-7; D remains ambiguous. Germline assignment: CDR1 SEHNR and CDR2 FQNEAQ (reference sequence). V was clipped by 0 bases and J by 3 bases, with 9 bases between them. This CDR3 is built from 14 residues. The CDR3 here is CASSLAADGYEQYF. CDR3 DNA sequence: TGTGCCAGCAGCTTAGCGGCGGATGGCTACGAGCAGTACTTC.

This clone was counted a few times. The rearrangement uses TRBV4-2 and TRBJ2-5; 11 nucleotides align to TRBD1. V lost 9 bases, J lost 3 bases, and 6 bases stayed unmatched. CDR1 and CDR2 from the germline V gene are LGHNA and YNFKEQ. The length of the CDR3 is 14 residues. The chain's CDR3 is CASGRTGGKETQYF. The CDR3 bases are TGTGCCAGTGGAAGGACAGGGGGCAAAGAGACCCAGTACTTC.

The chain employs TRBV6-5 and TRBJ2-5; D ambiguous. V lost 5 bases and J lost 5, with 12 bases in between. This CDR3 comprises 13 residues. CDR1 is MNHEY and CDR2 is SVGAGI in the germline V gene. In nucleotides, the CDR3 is TGTGCCAGCAGTCCCGCTAGGCGGGAGACCCAGTACTTC. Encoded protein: CASSPARRETQYF.

The CDR3 DNA is TGTGCCAGCAGATACCCAGGGGGAAACACCATATATTTT. It specifies CASRYPGGNTIYF. V gene TRBV6-5 combines with J gene TRBJ1-3, with D possibly TRBD1 on 5 matching bases. Germline CDR1 and CDR2: MNHEY and SVGAGI. The CDR3 is 13 residues long. With 6 bases removed from V and 4 bases from J, the gap between germline ends came to 10 bases.

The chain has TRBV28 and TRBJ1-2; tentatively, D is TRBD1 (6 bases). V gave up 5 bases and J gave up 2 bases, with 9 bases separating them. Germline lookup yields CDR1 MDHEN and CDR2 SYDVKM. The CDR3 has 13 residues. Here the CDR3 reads CASSQGINYGYTF. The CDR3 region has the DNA TGTGCCAGCAGTCAGGGGATAAACTATGGCTACACCTTC.

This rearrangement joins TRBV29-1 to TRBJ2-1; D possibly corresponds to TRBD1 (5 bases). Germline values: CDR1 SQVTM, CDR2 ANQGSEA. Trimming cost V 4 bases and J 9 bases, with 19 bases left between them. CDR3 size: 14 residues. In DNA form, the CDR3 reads TGCAGCGTTGTAGTTGGGGTAGTAGGGGCTGAGCAGTTCTTC. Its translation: CSVVVGVVGAEQFF.

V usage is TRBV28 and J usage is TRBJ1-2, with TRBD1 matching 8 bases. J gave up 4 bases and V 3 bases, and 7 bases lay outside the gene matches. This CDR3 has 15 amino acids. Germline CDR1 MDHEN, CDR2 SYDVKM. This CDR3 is CASSLRRQGIYGYTF. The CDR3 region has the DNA TGTGCCAGCAGTTTGAGGAGACAGGGGATCTATGGCTACACCTTC.

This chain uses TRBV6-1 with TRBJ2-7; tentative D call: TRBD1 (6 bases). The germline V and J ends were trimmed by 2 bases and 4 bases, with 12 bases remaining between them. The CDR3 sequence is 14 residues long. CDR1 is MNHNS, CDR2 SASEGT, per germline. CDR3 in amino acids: CASSESGVLYEQYF. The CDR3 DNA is TGTGCCAGCAGTGAATCAGGGGTTCTATACGAGCAGTACTTC.

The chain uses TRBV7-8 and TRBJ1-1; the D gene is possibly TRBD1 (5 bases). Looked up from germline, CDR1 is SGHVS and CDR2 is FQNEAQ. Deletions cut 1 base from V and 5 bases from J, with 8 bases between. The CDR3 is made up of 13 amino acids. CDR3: CASSLEGVTEAFF. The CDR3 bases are TGTGCCAGCAGCTTAGAAGGGGTAACTGAAGCTTTCTTT.

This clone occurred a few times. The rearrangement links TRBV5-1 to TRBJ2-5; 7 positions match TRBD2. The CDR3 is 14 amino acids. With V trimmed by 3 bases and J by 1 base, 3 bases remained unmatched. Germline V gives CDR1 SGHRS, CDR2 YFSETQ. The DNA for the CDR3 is TGCGCCAGCAGCTACGGGGGGAGCCAAGAGACCCAGTACTTC. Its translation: CASSYGGSQETQYF.

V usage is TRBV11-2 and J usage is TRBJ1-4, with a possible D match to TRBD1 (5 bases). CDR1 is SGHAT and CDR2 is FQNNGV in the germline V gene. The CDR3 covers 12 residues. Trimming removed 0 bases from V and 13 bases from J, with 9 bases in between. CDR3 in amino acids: CASSLEGLRLFF. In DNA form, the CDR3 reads TGTGCCAGCAGCTTAGAGGGACTAAGACTGTTTTTT. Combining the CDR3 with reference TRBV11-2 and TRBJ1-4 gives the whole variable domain EAGVAQSPRYKIIEKRQSVAFWCNPISGHATLYWYQQILGQGPKLLIQFQNNGVVDDSQLPKDRFSAERLKGVDSTLKIQPAKLEDSAVYLCASSLEGLRLFFGSGTQLSVL.

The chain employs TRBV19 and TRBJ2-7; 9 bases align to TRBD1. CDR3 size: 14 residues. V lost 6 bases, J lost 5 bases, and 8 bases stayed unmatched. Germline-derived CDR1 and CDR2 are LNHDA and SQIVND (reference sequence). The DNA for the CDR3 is TGTGCCAGTAGCCCGGGACAGGGCTTGGACGAGCAGTACTTC. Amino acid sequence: CASSPGQGLDEQYF. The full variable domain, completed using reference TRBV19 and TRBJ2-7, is DGGITQSPKYLFRKEGQNVTLSCEQNLNHDAMYWYRQDPGQGLRLIYYSQIVNDFQKGDIAEGYSVSREKKESFPLTVTSAQKNPTAFYLCASSPGQGLDEQYFGPGTRLTVT.

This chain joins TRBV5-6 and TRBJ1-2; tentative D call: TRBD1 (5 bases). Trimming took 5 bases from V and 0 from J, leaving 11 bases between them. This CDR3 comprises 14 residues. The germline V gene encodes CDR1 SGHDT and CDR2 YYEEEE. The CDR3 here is CASSYRSPNYGYTF. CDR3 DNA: TGTGCCAGCAGTTACAGGAGTCCTAACTATGGCTACACCTTC.

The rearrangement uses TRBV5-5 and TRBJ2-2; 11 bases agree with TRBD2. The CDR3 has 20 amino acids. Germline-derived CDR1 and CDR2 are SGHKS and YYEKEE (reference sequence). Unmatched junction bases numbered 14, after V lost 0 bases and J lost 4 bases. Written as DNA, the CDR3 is TGTGCCAGCAGCTTGGGTCGTGGGACTAGCGGACGTACGGGCACCGGGGAGCTGTTTTTT. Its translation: CASSLGRGTSGRTGTGELFF.

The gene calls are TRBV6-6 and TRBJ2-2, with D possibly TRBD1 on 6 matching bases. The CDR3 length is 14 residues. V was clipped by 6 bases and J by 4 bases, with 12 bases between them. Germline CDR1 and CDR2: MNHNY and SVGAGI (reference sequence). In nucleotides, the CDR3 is TGTGCCAGCAGGGAACGGACAGCCACCGGGGAGCTGTTTTTT. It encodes CASRERTATGELFF.

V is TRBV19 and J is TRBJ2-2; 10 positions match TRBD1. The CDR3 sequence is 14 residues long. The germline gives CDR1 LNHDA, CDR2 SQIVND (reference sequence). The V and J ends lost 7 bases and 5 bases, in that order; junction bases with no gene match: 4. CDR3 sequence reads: CASKPGQGTGELFF. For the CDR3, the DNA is TGTGCCAGTAAACCGGGACAGGGGACCGGGGAGCTGTTTTTT.

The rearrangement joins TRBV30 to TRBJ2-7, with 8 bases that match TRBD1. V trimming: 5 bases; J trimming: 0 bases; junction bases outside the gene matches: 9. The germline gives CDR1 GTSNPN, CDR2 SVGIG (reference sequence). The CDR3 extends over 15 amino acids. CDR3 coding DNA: TGTGCCTGGGAAAGGGACAGGTCGAGCTCCTACGAGCAGTACTTC. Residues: CAWERDRSSSYEQYF.